A single sample is the source of the 24 T cell receptor beta chains below, sequenced in a study of T cell repertoires in cytomegalovirus infection. These TCRs' antigens remain unknown. TCRdb called the reads again in MiXCR, with one record for every CDR3 protein. This repertoire shows about half a million distinct CDR3 sequences, more than 30% found once; its top ten account for about 17%. This material consisted of cultured PBMCs, taken from culture after CMV antigen stimulation. The receptors come from a human donor in good health (CMV status not recorded). Some clones in this sample may be carry-over from other donors' samples.

The rearrangement uses TRBV9 and TRBJ1-2; the match to TRBD1 covers 7 bases. Germline loops: CDR1 SGDLS, CDR2 YYNGEE. This CDR3 is built from 15 residues. The trim removed 0 bases at V and 8 bases at J, leaving 10 bases unmatched. For the CDR3, the DNA is TGTGCCAGCAGCGTAGCCGGACAGGCCCCCGGAGGCTACACCTTC. This gives the protein CASSVAGQAPGGYTF.

The chain employs TRBV12-3 or TRBV12-4 and TRBJ1-1; no clear D gene. V shed 6 bases and J shed 1 base, with 12 bases lying between them. The CDR3 has 14 amino acids. The CDR3 nucleotides are TGTGCCAGCAGCCCGACACAGTGGAACACTGAAGCTTTCTTT. Translated, it gives CASSPTQWNTEAFF.

V and J are TRBV5-4 and TRBJ2-6; D gene unclear. There are 15 residues in the CDR3. Germline V gene lookup returns CDR1 SGHNT and CDR2 YYREEE (reference sequence). V was clipped by 4 bases and J by 5 bases, with 13 bases between them. The DNA for the CDR3 is TGTGCCAGCAGCCCCTCGAATAGGTGGGCCAACGTCCTGACTTTC. The encoded protein is CASSPSNRWANVLTF.

The table lists this clonotype with a few counts. The chain is built from TRBV29-1 and TRBJ2-7; the match to TRBD2 covers 7 bases. CDR1 and CDR2 (germline): SQVTM, ANQGSEA. V trimming: 4 bases; J trimming: 2 bases; junction bases outside the gene matches: 5. The length of the CDR3 is 13 residues. The CDR3 sequence: CSVVGEGPYEQYF. The CDR3 coding sequence is TGCAGCGTTGTGGGGGAGGGGCCCTACGAGCAGTACTTC.

The chain joins TRBV7-9 to TRBJ2-5; 11 bases fit TRBD2. The germline CDR1 and CDR2 sequences are SEHNR and FQNEAQ (reference sequence). The CDR3 length is 18 residues. Germline trimming cut 6 bases from V and 5 bases from J; bases unmatched to any gene: 17. The CDR3 here is CASRTLGLAGQQGETQYF. The CDR3 DNA reads as TGTGCCAGCAGAACCCTAGGACTAGCGGGCCAGCAAGGGGAGACCCAGTACTTC.

The chain uses TRBV28 and TRBJ2-1; D possibly corresponds to TRBD2 (6 bases). V was pared by 11 bases and J by 4 bases, with 9 bases between. The CDR3 has 11 residues. The germline gives CDR1 MDHEN, CDR2 SYDVKM. This CDR3 is CACSGYNEQFF. The CDR3 DNA reads TGTGCCTGTAGCGGATACAATGAGCAGTTCTTC.

The gene calls are TRBV7-2 and TRBJ2-2, with a tentative D call TRBD2 (6 bases). V lost 2 bases to trimming and J lost 2 bases, with 18 bases between them. The CDR3 spans 18 residues. Per the germline V gene, CDR1 is SGHTA and CDR2 is FQGNSA. The CDR3 DNA reads as TGTGCCAGCAGCTTAAGGTCCCTTCTAGCGTCTAACACCGGGGAGCTGTTTTTT. Its protein product is CASSLRSLLASNTGELFF.

The sample holds a few counts of this clonotype. The genes are TRBV6-1 and TRBJ2-5; D not certain. The V end was cut by 1 base, the J end by 2 bases, with 8 bases between. The germline V gene encodes CDR1 MNHNS and CDR2 SASEGT. The CDR3 has 14 amino acids. The CDR3 protein is CASSEGAQQETQYF. The CDR3 DNA reads TGTGCCAGCAGTGAAGGCGCCCAACAAGAGACCCAGTACTTC.

This clonotype came up a few times. The chain employs TRBV5-4 and TRBJ2-7; tentative D call: TRBD1 (6 bases). CDR3 length: 13 residues. The V gene's germline CDR1 is SGHNT and CDR2 YYREEE (reference sequence). Trimming pared 4 bases from V and 7 bases from J, leaving 15 bases between. In DNA, the CDR3 is TGTGCCAGCAGCCCAACAGGGCCGCGGGAGCAGTACGTC. Protein product: CASSPTGPREQYV.

The J gene is TRBJ2-1, the V gene TRBV7-9; a possible D gene is TRBD1 (5 bases). The CDR3 covers 12 residues. Germline V gene sequence: CDR1 SEHNR, CDR2 FQNEAQ (reference sequence). V shed 6 bases and J shed 7 bases, with 10 bases lying between them. CDR3 amino acids: CASRSGRNEQFF. The CDR3, as DNA: TGTGCCAGCAGATCAGGGCGGAATGAGCAGTTCTTC.

This clonotype was counted between two and nine times. The chain uses TRBV6-1 and TRBJ2-7, with D uncertain. Per germline, CDR1 MNHNS and CDR2 SASEGT. CDR3 length equals 12 residues. The V and J ends lost 7 bases and 4 bases respectively, with 11 bases between them. CDR3 DNA: TGTGCCAGCAATAAACCGTCTTACGAGCAGTACTTC. Its protein is CASNKPSYEQYF.

This clonotype was seen only a few times. The chain couples TRBV28 to TRBJ2-1, with 9 bases fitting TRBD1. The V and J ends lost 5 bases and 8 bases, in that order; junction bases with no gene match: 10. The V gene's germline CDR1 is MDHEN and CDR2 SYDVKM. This CDR3 has 15 amino acids. This chain's CDR3 is CASSERDRVQDEQFF. CDR3 nucleotide sequence: TGTGCCAGCAGTGAACGGGACAGGGTTCAAGATGAGCAGTTCTTC.

This clonotype was picked up one time. The chain recombines TRBV7-2 with TRBJ2-7, with 12 bases identical to TRBD1. The germline V gene encodes CDR1 SGHTA and CDR2 FQGNSA. After removal of 3 bases from V and 7 bases from J, the junction contained 7 bases not matched to a gene. The CDR3 runs 15 residues. CDR3 nucleotide sequence: TGTGCCAGCAGCTTGGCGGGACAGGGGGCTGGGGAGCAGTACTTC. Translating gives CASSLAGQGAGEQYF.

The V gene is TRBV7-3, the J gene TRBJ1-4; possibly TRBD1 for D (5 bases). Trimming stripped 6 bases from V and 7 bases from J, with 12 bases between. The CDR3 spans 13 residues. Germline values: CDR1 SGHTA, CDR2 FQGTGA. CDR3 region: CASSTTVGEKLFF. DNA of the CDR3: TGTGCCAGCAGTACGACAGTGGGTGAAAAACTGTTTTTT.

This clonotype was counted only a few times. The V and J genes are TRBV7-2 and TRBJ2-3; a weak D match, TRBD1 (6 bases). Trimming took off 5 bases at V and 3 bases at J, with 18 bases between the two ends. The germline V gene has CDR1 SGHTA and CDR2 FQGNSA. This CDR3 comprises 16 residues. For the CDR3, the DNA is TGTGCCAGCAGCCCCCGCCAGGGGCTTCGGACAGATACGCAGTATTTT. Translated: CASSPRQGLRTDTQYF.

This clonotype was detected only a few times. The chain joins TRBV4-1 to TRBJ1-1; D gene unclear. Trimming pared 1 base from V and 1 base from J, leaving 7 bases between. Germline CDR1 reads MGHRA; CDR2 reads YSYEKL. The CDR3 totals 14 residues. CDR3 amino acids: CASSQVWSNTEAFF. The CDR3 region has the DNA TGCGCCAGCAGCCAAGTGTGGTCGAACACTGAAGCTTTCTTT.

A few counts support this clonotype. This chain uses TRBV7-3 with TRBJ2-1, with no clear D. This CDR3 contains 12 residues. The germline V gene has CDR1 SGHTA and CDR2 FQGTGA. The V end was cut by 5 bases, the J end by 8 bases, with 10 bases between. CDR3 loop: CASSPSSDEQFF. The CDR3 coding sequence is TGTGCCAGCAGCCCATCCAGCGATGAGCAGTTCTTC.

A few counts support this clonotype. The rearrangement links TRBV14 to TRBJ2-1; TRBD2 is a possible D gene (6 bases). The CDR3 consists of 15 residues. CDR1 is SGHDN, CDR2 FVKESK, per germline. Trimming removed 5 bases at V and 8 bases at J, with 19 bases between. CDR3 in amino acids: CASSEGRDRRYEQFF. The CDR3 DNA sequence: TGTGCCAGCAGCGAGGGGCGGGATAGACGCTATGAGCAGTTCTTC.

There are many counts of this clonotype. The chain is built from TRBV25-1 and TRBJ1-1; 10 bases align to TRBD1. This CDR3 is 14 amino acids long. From germline, CDR1 is MGHDK and CDR2 SYGVNS. V was pared by 6 bases and J by 1 base, with 2 bases of the junction left unmatched. The CDR3 DNA reads TGTGCCAGCAGGACAGGGGGCGCGAACACTGAAGCTTTCTTT. Its protein is CASRTGGANTEAFF. Full variable domain (missing parts from reference TRBV25-1 and TRBJ1-1): EADIYQTPRYLVIGTGKKITLECSQTMGHDKMYWYQQDPGMELHLIHYSYGVNSTEKGDLSSESTVSRIRTEHFPLTLESARPSHTSQYLCASRTGGANTEAFFGQGTRLTVV.

Concerning this clonotype: The CDR3 carries no conserved terminal phenylalanine or tryptophan, so it likely arises from a read error. The CDR3, as DNA: TGTGCCAGCAGGTCATCTGGGGTCCCGAGGACTGAAGCTTTCATT. Translation gives CASRSSGVPRTEAFI. This chain connects TRBV7-2 to TRBJ1-1, with D hard to call. Deletions cut 6 bases from V and 5 bases from J, with 19 bases between. The CDR3 is 15 residues long. From germline, CDR1 is SGHTA and CDR2 FQGNSA.

The chain carries TRBV12-5 and TRBJ2-1; 13 bases align to TRBD2. Germline V CDR1 and CDR2: LGHNT, FRNRAP. The CDR3 loop spans 14 amino acids. Trimming removed 7 bases from V and 10 bases from J; junction bases left unmatched: 7. The CDR3 DNA reads as TGTGCTAGTGCTACTACTAGCGGGAGGGTCGAGCAGTTCTTC. Translation: CASATTSGRVEQFF.

A few counts support this clonotype. The gene calls are TRBV7-2 and TRBJ2-4, with TRBD2 matching 9 bases. This CDR3 is 16 amino acids long. From germline, CDR1 is SGHTA and CDR2 FQGNSA. Germline trimming cut 1 base from V and 5 bases from J; bases unmatched to any gene: 6. The chain's CDR3 is CASSLGLAGSQNIQYF. Here the CDR3 DNA reads TGTGCCAGCAGCTTAGGGCTAGCGGGATCTCAAAACATTCAGTACTTC.

CDR3 nucleotide sequence: TGTGCCTGGAGTTCAATCGGGGCTAGCGGGAGCCGAGATACGCAGTATTTT. Translated: CAWSSIGASGSRDTQYF. The genes are TRBV30 and TRBJ2-3; TRBD2 matches at 10 bases. There are 17 residues in the CDR3. Germline V CDR1 and CDR2: GTSNPN, SVGIG (reference sequence). V lost 2 bases to trimming and J lost 5 bases; unmatched junction nucleotides: 13.

This clonotype was observed many times. V is TRBV12-3 or TRBV12-4 and J is TRBJ2-1; 10 bases line up with TRBD2. The V gene end was trimmed by 5 bases and the J gene end by 8 bases; junction bases not matched to a gene: 6. The CDR3 consists of 14 residues. The CDR3 here is CASSRTGTSDEQFF. The DNA of the CDR3 is TGTGCCAGCAGTAGAACCGGGACTAGCGATGAGCAGTTCTTC.